One sample yielded the 15 T cell receptor beta chains listed below, sequenced in a study of shared T cell receptors in the human thymus. Data came from immunoSEQ multiplex PCR; TCRdb stores just in-frame clones and leaves some out. The table has roughly 700,000 clones, 70% to 90% seen once. These data were likewise used in another study, on human thymus T cells.

Input material: thymocytes. These receptors were taken from a boy in the first two years of life with a congenital heart defect.

This chain uses TRBV29-1 with TRBJ2-5; 8 positions agree with TRBD1. The germline CDR1 and CDR2 sequences are SQVTM and ANQGSEA. The V and J ends lost 6 bases and 1 base, in that order; junction bases with no gene match: 10. This CDR3 spans 15 amino acids. The CDR3 sequence: CSVAPGQEFQETQYF. CDR3 in DNA: TGCAGCGTGGCCCCGGGACAGGAGTTCCAAGAGACCCAGTACTTC.

This sequence joins TRBV4-2 and TRBJ2-7; 8 nucleotides agree with TRBD2. Germline V CDR1 and CDR2: LGHNA, YNFKEQ. This CDR3 has 16 amino acids. Unmatched junction bases numbered 10, after V lost 3 bases and J lost 3 bases. CDR3 loop: CASSHSGGERDYEQYF. The CDR3, as DNA: TGTGCCAGCAGCCATTCGGGGGGGGAGCGGGACTACGAGCAGTACTTC.

This sequence joins TRBV7-8 and TRBJ2-2, with 13 bases that match TRBD2. Trimming took 5 bases from V and 4 from J; bases not matched to a gene: 16. CDR1 and CDR2 (germline): SGHVS, FQNEAQ. CDR3 length: 20 residues. Written as DNA, the CDR3 is TGTGCCAGCAGCCCAAAGACGACTAGCGGGAGGAATGAGCGCACCGGGGAGCTGTTTTTT. Translated: CASSPKTTSGRNERTGELFF.

The genes are TRBV28 and TRBJ2-2; TRBD1 matches at 9 bases. Trimming cost V 5 bases and J 3 bases; bases outside gene matches: 4. The CDR3 spans 15 residues. Germline lookup yields CDR1 MDHEN and CDR2 SYDVKM. As DNA, the CDR3 is TGTGCCAGCAGTCAACGGGACAGGGACACCGGGGAGCTGTTTTTT. It yields the protein CASSQRDRDTGELFF.

V usage is TRBV5-4 and J usage is TRBJ2-3, with 13 bases that match TRBD2. The germline V gene has CDR1 SGHNT and CDR2 YYREEE (reference sequence). CDR3 length: 16 residues. Trimming removed 4 bases from V and 3 bases from J; junction bases left unmatched: 5. The CDR3 nucleotides are TGTGCCAGCAGCCCAGGGACTAGCGGGAAGACAGATACGCAGTATTTT. Translated: CASSPGTSGKTDTQYF.

The chain combines TRBV5-1 with TRBJ2-7, with 14 bases identical to TRBD2. The germline CDR1 and CDR2 sequences are SGHRS and YFSETQ. The CDR3 extends over 19 amino acids. V was clipped by 0 bases and J by 4 bases; unmatched bases: 12. The CDR3 spells CASSLEGGLAGVRGYEQYF. CDR3 coding DNA: TGCGCCAGCAGCTTGGAGGGGGGACTAGCGGGAGTGAGAGGGTACGAGCAGTACTTC.

The chain carries TRBV11-3 and TRBJ1-1; no reliable D call. V was trimmed by 3 bases and J by 12 bases, leaving 17 bases between them. Germline CDR1 is SGHNT and CDR2 is YENEEA. CDR3 length: 13 amino acids. The CDR3 bases are TGTGCCAGCAGCTTCCCTCCCGAGGGAGGCACTTTCTTT. Translating it yields CASSFPPEGGTFF.

The gene calls are TRBV7-2 and TRBJ2-7, with a weak D call TRBD1 (5 bases). The CDR3 contains 15 residues. Germline CDR1 reads SGHTA; CDR2 reads FQGNSA. Deletions cut 2 bases from V and 1 base from J, with 12 bases between. Written as DNA, the CDR3 is TGTGCCAGCAGCTTACAGGGTATGAAATCCTACGAGCAGTACTTC. Translation: CASSLQGMKSYEQYF.

This chain links TRBV12-5 with TRBJ1-4; D is undetermined. This CDR3 is built from 15 residues. V was trimmed by 2 bases and J by 0 bases, leaving 7 bases between them. Germline V CDR1 and CDR2: LGHNT, FRNRAP. The CDR3 sequence: CASGLSPATNEKLFF. The CDR3 DNA follows: TGTGCTAGTGGTTTGAGCCCGGCAACTAATGAAAAACTGTTTTTT.

CDR3 nucleotide sequence: TGTGCCAGCTCACCATGGGCTAGCGGGAGGCCAATATTCCAAGAGACCCAGTACTTC. Translation: CASSPWASGRPIFQETQYF. The rearrangement links TRBV18 to TRBJ2-5; 11 positions agree with TRBD2. This CDR3 has 19 residues. Germline CDR1 KGHSH, CDR2 LQKENI. Trimming took 2 bases from V and 1 from J; bases not matched to a gene: 12.

The V gene is TRBV10-2, the J gene TRBJ1-5, with D perhaps TRBD1 (6 bases). The CDR3 is made up of 17 amino acids. With 2 bases removed from V and 4 bases from J, the gap between germline ends came to 18 bases. Germline V gene sequence: CDR1 WSHSY, CDR2 SAAADI. CDR3 bases: TGCGCCAGCAGTGAGATGTTGGGGCAGGGGAAAAATCAGCCCCAGCATTTT. Residues: CASSEMLGQGKNQPQHF.

The V and J genes are TRBV7-9 and TRBJ1-1; a possible D gene is TRBD1 (6 bases). The V gene's germline CDR1 is SEHNR and CDR2 FQNEAQ (reference sequence). CDR3 length equals 14 residues. Trimming pared 4 bases from V and 4 bases from J, leaving 13 bases between. CDR3 sequence reads: CASSSYVGGTEAFF. In DNA, the CDR3 is TGTGCCAGCAGCTCCTACGTAGGGGGCACTGAAGCTTTCTTT. Together with reference TRBV7-9 and TRBJ1-1, the CDR3 gives the full variable domain: DTGVSQNPRHKITKRGQNVTFRCDPISEHNRLYWYRQTLGQGPEFLTYFQNEAQLEKSRLLSDRFSAERPKGSFSTLEIQRTEQGDSAMYLCASSSYVGGTEAFFGQGTRLTVV.

The V and J genes are TRBV14 and TRBJ2-1, with TRBD1 matching 7 bases. CDR1 is SGHDN, CDR2 FVKESK, per germline. The CDR3 length is 16 residues. With V trimmed by 3 bases and J by 1 base, 6 bases remained unmatched. For the CDR3, the DNA is TGTGCCAGCAGCCACCCCAGGGGGTTGTCCTACAATGAGCAGTTCTTC. Translated: CASSHPRGLSYNEQFF. Drawing the rest from reference TRBV14 and TRBJ2-1, the complete variable domain is EAGVTQFPSHSVIEKGQTVTLRCDPISGHDNLYWYRRVMGKEIKFLLHFVKESKQDESGMPNNRFLAERTGGTYSTLKVQPAELEDSGVYFCASSHPRGLSYNEQFFGPGTRLTVL.

The J gene is TRBJ2-4, the V gene TRBV11-3; 9 bases are shared with TRBD2. This CDR3 spans 16 amino acids. The trim removed 1 base at V and 9 bases at J, leaving 10 bases unmatched. Germline-derived CDR1 and CDR2 are SGHNT and YENEEA. For the CDR3, the DNA is TGTGCCAGCAGCTTAGGGCGCGGGAGGGCCGGGGGCATTCAGTACTTC. This translates into CASSLGRGRAGGIQYF.

This sequence joins TRBV19 and TRBJ1-5; D is uncertain. This CDR3 spans 14 amino acids. The germline CDR1 and CDR2 sequences are LNHDA and SQIVND (reference sequence). The V gene lost 2 bases and the J gene lost 7 bases, with 12 bases spanning the gap. CDR3 in amino acids: CASSITWPRQPQHF. CDR3 coding DNA: TGTGCCAGTAGTATAACGTGGCCACGACAGCCCCAGCATTTT. Drawing the rest from reference TRBV19 and TRBJ1-5, the complete variable domain is DGGITQSPKYLFRKEGQNVTLSCEQNLNHDAMYWYRQDPGQGLRLIYYSQIVNDFQKGDIAEGYSVSREKKESFPLTVTSAQKNPTAFYLCASSITWPRQPQHFGDGTRLSIL.